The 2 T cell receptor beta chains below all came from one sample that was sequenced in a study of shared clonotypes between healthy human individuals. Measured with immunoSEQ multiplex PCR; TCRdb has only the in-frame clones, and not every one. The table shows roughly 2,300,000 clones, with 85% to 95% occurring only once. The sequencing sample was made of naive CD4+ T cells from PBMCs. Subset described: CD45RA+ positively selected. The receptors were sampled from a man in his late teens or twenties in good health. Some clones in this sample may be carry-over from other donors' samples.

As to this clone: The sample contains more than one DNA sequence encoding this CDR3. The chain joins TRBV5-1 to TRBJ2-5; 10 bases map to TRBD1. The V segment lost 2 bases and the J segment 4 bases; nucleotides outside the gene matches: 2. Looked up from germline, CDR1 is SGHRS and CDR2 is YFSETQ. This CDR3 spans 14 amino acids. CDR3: CASSFGTGVETQYF. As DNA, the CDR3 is TGCGCCAGCAGCTTCGGGACAGGGGTAGAGACCCAGTACTTC.

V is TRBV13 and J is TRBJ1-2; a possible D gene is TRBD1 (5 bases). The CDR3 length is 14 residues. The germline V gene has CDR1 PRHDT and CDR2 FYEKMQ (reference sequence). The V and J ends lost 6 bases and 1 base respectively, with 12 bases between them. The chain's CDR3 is CASSGGLDNYGYTF. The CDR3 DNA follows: TGTGCCAGCAGTGGGGGGTTGGATAACTATGGCTACACCTTC. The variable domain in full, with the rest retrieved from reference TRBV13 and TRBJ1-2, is AAGVIQSPRHLIKEKRETATLKCYPIPRHDTVYWYQQGPGQDPQFLISFYEKMQSDKGSIPDRFSAQQFSDYHSELNMSSLELGDSALYFCASSGGLDNYGYTFGSGTRLTVV.